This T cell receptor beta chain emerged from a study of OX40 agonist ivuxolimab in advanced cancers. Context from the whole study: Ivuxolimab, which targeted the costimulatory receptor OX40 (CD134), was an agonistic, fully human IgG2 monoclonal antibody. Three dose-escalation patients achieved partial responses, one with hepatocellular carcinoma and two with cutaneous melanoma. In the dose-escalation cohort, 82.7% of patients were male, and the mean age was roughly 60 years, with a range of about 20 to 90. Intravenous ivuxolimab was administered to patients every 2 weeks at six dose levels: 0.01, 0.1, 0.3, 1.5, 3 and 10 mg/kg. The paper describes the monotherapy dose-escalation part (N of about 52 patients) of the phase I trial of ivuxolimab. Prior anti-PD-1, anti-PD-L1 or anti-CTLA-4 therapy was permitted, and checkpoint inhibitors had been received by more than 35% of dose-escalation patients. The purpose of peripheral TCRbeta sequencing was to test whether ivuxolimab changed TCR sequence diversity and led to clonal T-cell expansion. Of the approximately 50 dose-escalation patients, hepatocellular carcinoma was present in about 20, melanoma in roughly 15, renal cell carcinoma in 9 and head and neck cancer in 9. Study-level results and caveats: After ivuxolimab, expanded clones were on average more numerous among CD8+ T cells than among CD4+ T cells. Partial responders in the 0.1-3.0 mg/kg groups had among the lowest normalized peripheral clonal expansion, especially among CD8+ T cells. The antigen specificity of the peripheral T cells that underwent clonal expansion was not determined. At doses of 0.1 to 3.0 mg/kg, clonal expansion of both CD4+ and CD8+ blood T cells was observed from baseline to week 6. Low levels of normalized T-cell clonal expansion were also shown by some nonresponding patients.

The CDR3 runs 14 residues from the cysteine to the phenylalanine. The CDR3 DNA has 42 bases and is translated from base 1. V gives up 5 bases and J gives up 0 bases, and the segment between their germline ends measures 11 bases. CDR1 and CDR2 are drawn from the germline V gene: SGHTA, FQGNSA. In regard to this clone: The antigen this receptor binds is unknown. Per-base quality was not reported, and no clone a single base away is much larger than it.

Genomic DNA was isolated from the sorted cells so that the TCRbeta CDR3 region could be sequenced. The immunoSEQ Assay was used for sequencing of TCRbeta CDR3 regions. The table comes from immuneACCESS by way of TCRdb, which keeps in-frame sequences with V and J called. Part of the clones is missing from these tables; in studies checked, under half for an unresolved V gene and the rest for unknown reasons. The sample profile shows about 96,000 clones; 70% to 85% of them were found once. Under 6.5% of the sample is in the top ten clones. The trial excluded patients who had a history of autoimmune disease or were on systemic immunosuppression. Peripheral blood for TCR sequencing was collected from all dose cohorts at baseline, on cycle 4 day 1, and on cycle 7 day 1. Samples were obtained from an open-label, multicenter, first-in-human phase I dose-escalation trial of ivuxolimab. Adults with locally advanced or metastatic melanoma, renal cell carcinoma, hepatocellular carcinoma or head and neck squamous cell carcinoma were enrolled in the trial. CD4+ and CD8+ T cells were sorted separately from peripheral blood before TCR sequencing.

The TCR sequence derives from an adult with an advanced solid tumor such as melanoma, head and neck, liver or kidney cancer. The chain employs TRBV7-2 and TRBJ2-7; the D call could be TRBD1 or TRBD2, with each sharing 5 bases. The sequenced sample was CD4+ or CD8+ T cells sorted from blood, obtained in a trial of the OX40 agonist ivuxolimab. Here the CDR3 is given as CASSTGPTSYEQYF. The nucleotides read TGTGCCAGCAGCACGGGACCTACCTCCTACGAGCAGTACTTC.